This TCR beta chain comes out of a study of T cells in Graves' hyperthyroidism and ophthalmopathy. General study points: The authors' 13 V-J model separated ophthalmopathy from stable hyperthyroidism. Onset of ophthalmopathy came a median approximately 6.9 months after the model predicted it.

With respect to this clonotype: What it binds is not known.

Amplification yielded TCR beta CDR3 regions, with RNA transcripts as the source. A first-round RT-PCR of the TCR CDR3 used the HTBI primer set. Via MiXCR, TCRdb re-called the multiplex PCR reads, giving one row per CDR3 protein. The sample shows around 600,000 distinct CDR3 sequences, about 45% of them seen only once. The CDR3 runs to 12 residues. Germline V gene data show CDR1 as SQVTM and CDR2 as ANQGSEA. V lost 7 bases and J lost 5; bases outside the gene matches: 6. The clonotype was recovered from an adult man with Graves' disease, either hyperthyroidism or ophthalmopathy (not recorded which). Specimen: peripheral blood or thyroid tissue (not recorded which). The chain carries TRBV29-1 and TRBJ1-1; TRBD1 agrees at 8 bases. Here the CDR3 DNA reads TGCAGCGCTGGACAGGGACTGACTGAAGCTTTCTTT. Translation gives CSAGQGLTEAFF.